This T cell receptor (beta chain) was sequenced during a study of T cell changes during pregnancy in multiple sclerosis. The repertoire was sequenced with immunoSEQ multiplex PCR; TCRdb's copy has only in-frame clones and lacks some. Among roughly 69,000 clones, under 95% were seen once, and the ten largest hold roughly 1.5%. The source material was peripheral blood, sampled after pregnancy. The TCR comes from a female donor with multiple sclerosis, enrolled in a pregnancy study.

CDR3 loop: CASSPTPGLANYEQYF. The CDR3 DNA is TGTGCCAGCAGTCCAACCCCGGGACTAGCGAACTACGAGCAGTACTTC. This chain joins TRBV2 and TRBJ2-7; TRBD2 matches 10 bases. J was trimmed by 3 bases and V by 5 bases; bases with no gene match: 10. The CDR3 runs to 16 residues. The germline V gene encodes CDR1 SNHLY and CDR2 FYNNEI.